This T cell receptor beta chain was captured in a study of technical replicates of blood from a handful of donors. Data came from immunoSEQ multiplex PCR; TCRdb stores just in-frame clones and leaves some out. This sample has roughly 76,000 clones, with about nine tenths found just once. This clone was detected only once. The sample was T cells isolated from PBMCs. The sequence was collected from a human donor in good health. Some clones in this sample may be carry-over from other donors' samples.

CDR3 DNA sequence: TGTGCCAGCTCACCATCTCAGTCAGATACGCAGTATTTT. Translated, it gives CASSPSQSDTQYF. The chain recombines TRBV18 with TRBJ2-3; D is ambiguous. The germline CDR1 and CDR2 sequences are KGHSH and LQKENI. CDR3 length: 13 amino acids. V dropped 2 bases and J dropped 4 bases, with 7 bases sitting between them.